This T cell receptor beta chain originates from a study of Graves' ophthalmopathy and Graves' hyperthyroidism. General study findings and limits: Most thyroid clonotypes expanded beyond 0.001 frequency were also found in blood.

Disease in donors with ophthalmopathy had moderate-to-severe activity, CAS ≥3, NOSPECS ≥4 and under 3 months' duration. Transcripts of RNA were the source for amplifying TCR beta CDR3 regions. First-round RT-PCR relied on HTBI primers, and a second-round multiplex PCR came next. MiXCR, run by TCRdb on the multiplex PCR reads, gives a single entry per CDR3 protein. The table has 500,000 to 800,000 distinct CDR3 sequences, about two fifths seen once. This clonotype was counted ten times or more. Antigen: not known. Specimen: peripheral blood. This TCR derives from an adult man with Graves' ophthalmopathy.

As DNA, the CDR3 is TGTGCCAGCAGTTCGGGACTCCATAGAGAGGAGCAGTACTTC. Translated, it gives CASSSGLHREEQYF. The V gene is TRBV7-2, the J gene TRBJ2-7, with D perhaps TRBD2 (6 bases). Germline CDR1 and CDR2: SGHTA and FQGNSA. The length of the CDR3 is 14 residues. Trimming left V 6 bases short and J 7 bases short, with 19 bases between.